This T cell receptor (beta chain) came from a study of blood T cell repertoires in COVID-19. About the research overall: Acute and convalescent COVID-19 samples came from the United States, Italy and Spain. PBMCs, B-cell-depleted T cells, or T cells were the source of the cDNA or gDNA that made up the material.

Germline CDR1 ENHRY, CDR2 SYGVKD. V lost 11 bases, J lost 4 bases, and 11 bases lay in between. This CDR3 comprises 11 residues. Original analysis: From reference gene primer amplification, estimates of nucleated cell counts were derived. Assay used: immunoSEQ multiplex PCR; TCRdb lists only in-frame clones, some missing. For V, J and clone size, that table is used; D and trimming come from the DNA. The table includes about 310,000 clones, 87% detected once. The sequence was obtained from a man aged 45-65 years with active or convalescent COVID-19. Sequences were obtained from peripheral blood. This chain joins TRBV10-3 and TRBJ1-1, with TRBD1 as a possible D gene (6 bases). This CDR3 reads CASGQSTEAFF. In DNA form, the CDR3 reads TGTGCCTCAGGACAGTCCACTGAAGCTTTCTTT.